The rows below give T cell receptor beta chains drawn from one sample of a study of Ad26.COV2.S vaccination and SARS-CoV-2 variants. Sequencing was performed with immunoSEQ multiplex PCR; in TCRdb, only in-frame clones are kept and a portion is missing. The sample records around 450,000 clones, about 92% being singletons. Sequenced here: peripheral blood, sampled in a trial of Ad26.COV2.S vaccine versus placebo. The receptors stem from a person aged 18-65 years who received the Ad26.COV2.S COVID-19 vaccine or a placebo. CDR3s include the opening cysteine and the closing phenylalanine or tryptophan. D genes are given only for firm matches. Part of the rows lack a size; the others show once, few, many or a class for expanded clones.

V gene	clone size	D gene	J gene	CDR3 protein	CDR3 DNA
TRBV6-2/TRBV6-3	once	NA	TRBJ2-7	CASSYGAHSYEQYF	TGTGCCAGCAGTTACGGTGCCCACTCCTACGAGCAGTACTTC
TRBV28	NA	TRBD2	TRBJ2-7	CASSSAGLGSYEQYF	TGTGCCAGCAGTTCCGCCGGACTAGGAAGCTACGAGCAGTACTTC
TRBV3-1/TRBV3-2	NA	TRBD2	TRBJ2-3	CASSQDRLAGTDTQYF	TGTGCCAGCAGCCAAGATAGACTAGCGGGCACAGATACGCAGTATTTT
TRBV7-3	NA	NA	TRBJ1-1	CASSTGGGTGNTEAFF	TGTGCCAGCAGCACTGGAGGCGGGACCGGGAACACTGAAGCTTTCTTT
TRBV27	NA	TRBD2	TRBJ2-1	CASGLAGNEQFF	TGTGCCAGCGGTCTAGCGGGCAATGAGCAGTTCTTC
TRBV19	NA	TRBD2	TRBJ2-5	CASRAGEGETQYF	TGTGCCAGTAGGGCGGGGGAAGGGGAGACCCAGTACTTC
TRBV7-9	NA	TRBD1	TRBJ2-1	CASSLSDRAWDYNEQFF	TGTGCCAGCAGCTTATCCGACAGGGCATGGGACTACAATGAGCAGTTCTTC
TRBV7-6	once	NA	TRBJ2-7	CASTSVRPGSYEQYF	TGTGCCAGCACCTCGGTCCGCCCAGGCTCCTACGAGCAGTACTTC
TRBV11-2	NA	TRBD2	TRBJ2-1	CASSLGGAGEFF	TGTGCCAGCAGCTTAGGAGGTGCGGGAGAGTTCTTC
TRBV5-6	NA	NA	TRBJ2-7	CASSFGDTAYEQYF	TGTGCCAGCAGCTTTGGAGACACCGCCTACGAGCAGTACTTC
TRBV6-2/TRBV6-3	NA	TRBD2	TRBJ2-2	CASSYSVLAGTGELFF	TGTGCCAGCAGTTACTCGGTACTAGCGGGAACCGGGGAGCTGTTTTTT
TRBV7-9	once	NA	TRBJ1-3	CASSFKAGGQAGNTIYF	TGTGCCAGCAGCTTTAAGGCGGGGGGTCAAGCTGGAAACACCATATATTTT
TRBV27	NA	NA	TRBJ1-5	CASSFGVGNQPQHF	TGTGCCAGCAGTTTCGGTGTAGGCAATCAGCCCCAGCATTTT
TRBV7-2	NA	TRBD2	TRBJ2-1	CASSLGLSGSGEQFF	TGTGCCAGCAGCTTAGGCCTTAGCGGGAGTGGAGAGCAGTTCTTC
TRBV21-1	once	NA	TRBJ1-4	CASGPRGQDEKLFF	TGTGCCAGCGGGCCACGGGGACAGGATGAAAAACTGTTTTTT
TRBV7-2	few	NA	TRBJ1-5	CASSFDSNQPQHF	TGTGCCAGCAGCTTCGATAGCAATCAGCCCCAGCATTTT
TRBV7-9	NA	TRBD1	TRBJ2-1	CASSLGSQGAVDEQFF	TGTGCCAGCAGCTTAGGGTCACAGGGGGCAGTGGATGAGCAGTTCTTC
TRBV27	NA	NA	TRBJ2-7	CASSLLLGGEQYF	TGTGCCAGCAGTTTACTTCTAGGGGGCGAGCAGTACTTC
TRBV27	NA	NA	TRBJ1-6	CASSLFLGSPLHF	TGTGCCAGCAGTTTATTTTTAGGTTCACCCCTCCACTTT
TRBV2	NA	NA	TRBJ1-5	CASSFVMADQPQHF	TGTGCCAGCAGTTTTGTAATGGCGGATCAGCCCCAGCATTTT
TRBV4-3	NA	TRBD2	TRBJ2-7	CASRAGLDPSYEQYF	TGCGCCAGCAGGGCGGGACTAGACCCTTCCTACGAGCAGTACTTC
TRBV27	NA	TRBD1	TRBJ1-1	CASIGQGIEAFF	TGTGCCAGCATCGGACAGGGGATTGAAGCTTTCTTT
TRBV28	NA	TRBD1	TRBJ1-5	CASSPGQGNQPQHF	TGTGCCAGCAGTCCGGGACAGGGAAATCAGCCCCAGCATTTT
TRBV5-4	NA	NA	TRBJ1-1	CASSPSWTVNTEAFF	TGTGCCAGCAGCCCCTCCTGGACAGTGAACACTGAAGCTTTCTTT
TRBV6-5	NA	NA	TRBJ2-3	CASRRSGSGTDTQYF	TGTGCCAGCAGGCGCTCAGGGAGTGGCACAGATACGCAGTATTTT
TRBV20-1	NA	NA	TRBJ1-1	CSASGASAAFF	TGCAGTGCTAGTGGGGCATCGGCGGCTTTCTTT
TRBV7-2	NA	TRBD2	TRBJ2-2	CASSFSGTNTGELFF	TGTGCCAGCAGCTTCAGCGGGACGAACACCGGGGAGCTGTTTTTT
TRBV6-4	few	TRBD2	TRBJ2-6	CASSDGAGGAGANVLTF	TGTGCCAGCAGTGACGGCGCGGGAGGGGCTGGGGCCAACGTCCTGACTTTC
TRBV4-2	NA	NA	TRBJ2-3	CASSQVGTDTQYF	TGTGCCAGCAGCCAAGTTGGGACGGATACGCAGTATTTT
TRBV11-2	NA	NA	TRBJ2-5	CASSPTGFQKETQYF	TGTGCCAGCAGCCCTACAGGGTTTCAGAAGGAGACCCAGTACTTC
TRBV13	NA	NA	TRBJ1-2	CASSLGGGLTDGYTF	TGTGCCAGCAGCTTAGGAGGGGGACTTACGGATGGCTACACCTTC
TRBV29-1	NA	TRBD2	TRBJ2-2	CSVGVAGSGAGELFF	TGCAGCGTTGGTGTAGCGGGATCGGGAGCCGGGGAGCTGTTTTTT
TRBV3-1/TRBV3-2	NA	TRBD2	TRBJ2-1	CASNPPGLAGTYNEQFF	TGTGCCAGCAATCCCCCGGGACTAGCGGGAACCTACAATGAGCAGTTCTTC
TRBV5-1	NA	NA	TRBJ2-3	CASSLSPGNRQPQYF	TGCGCCAGCAGCTTGTCTCCGGGGAATAGGCAGCCCCAGTATTTT
TRBV10-3	NA	NA	TRBJ1-5	CAISESAGISNQPQHF	TGTGCCATCAGTGAGTCGGCAGGGATTAGCAATCAGCCCCAGCATTTT
TRBV6-5	NA	NA	TRBJ2-7	CASRSGSATYEQYF	TGTGCCAGCAGATCCGGGAGTGCGACTTACGAGCAGTACTTC
TRBV28	NA	NA	TRBJ2-7	CASSWGLPYEQYF	TGTGCCAGCAGTTGGGGACTTCCCTACGAGCAGTACTTC
TRBV11-2	NA	NA	TRBJ2-1	CASSPPLGLAVNEQFF	TGTGCCAGCAGCCCCCCCTTGGGGCTAGCTGTCAATGAGCAGTTCTTC
TRBV2	once	TRBD1	TRBJ2-5	CASIRGQQETQYF	TGTGCCAGCATCAGGGGGCAACAAGAGACCCAGTACTTC
TRBV3-1/TRBV3-2	NA	NA	TRBJ2-5	CASSQTVQETQYF	TGTGCCAGCAGCCAAACCGTACAAGAGACCCAGTACTTC
TRBV18	NA	NA	TRBJ2-7	CASSPAGGHSYEQYF	TGTGCCAGCTCACCAGCAGGGGGGCACTCCTACGAGCAGTACTTC
TRBV19	NA	NA	TRBJ2-4	CASSIDGGLAKNIQYF	TGTGCCAGTAGTATAGATGGAGGGCTAGCCAAAAACATTCAGTACTTC
TRBV4-1	NA	NA	TRBJ2-7	CASSPDAGPGEAYEQYF	TGCGCCAGCAGCCCTGACGCGGGCCCGGGAGAGGCCTACGAGCAGTACTTC
TRBV24-1	NA	TRBD1	TRBJ2-5	CATDRGRGETQYF	TGTGCCACGGACAGGGGGCGCGGGGAGACCCAGTACTTC